This T cell receptor beta chain was identified in a study of CD8+ T cells in alopecia areata. On the study more broadly: People stayed on tofacitinib for 6 to 18 months, then stopped the drug for 6 months.

Researchers took lesional scalp punch biopsies and peripheral blood from people who were alopecia areata patients. The CDR3 loop spans 14 amino acids. CDR1 is SGHTA and CDR2 is FQGNSA in the germline V gene. Trimming removed 1 base at V and 5 bases at J, with 8 bases between. RNA was isolated and reverse transcribed to cDNA, the sequencing template. Produced via immunoSEQ multiplex PCR; TCRdb's table is partial and in-frame only. Altogether about 140,000 clones are present, roughly 46% being singletons, with the ten largest covering approximately 1%. Overall study findings and caveats: Clonality was higher in lesional than normal scalp, especially in alopecia totalis/universalis. The study also sequences resident alphabeta T cells of normal skin in scalp samples.

This clone has a handful of counts. Its cognate antigen is unknown. The input for sequencing was CD4+ T cells sorted from blood, taken at week 0. The chain is built from TRBV7-2 and TRBJ2-2; D might be TRBD2 (5 bases). This sequence was found in a human donor with alopecia areata. CDR3 coding DNA: TGTGCCAGCAGCTTAGTTGGAGGAACCGGGGAGCTGTTTTTT. Translating gives CASSLVGGTGELFF. Full variable domain (outside the CDR3, taken from reference TRBV7-2 and TRBJ2-2): GAGVSQSPSNKVTEKGKDVELRCDPISGHTALYWYRQSLGQGLEFLIYFQGNSAPDKSGLPSDRFSAERTGGSVSTLTIQRTQQEDSAVYLCASSLVGGTGELFFGEGSRLTVL.